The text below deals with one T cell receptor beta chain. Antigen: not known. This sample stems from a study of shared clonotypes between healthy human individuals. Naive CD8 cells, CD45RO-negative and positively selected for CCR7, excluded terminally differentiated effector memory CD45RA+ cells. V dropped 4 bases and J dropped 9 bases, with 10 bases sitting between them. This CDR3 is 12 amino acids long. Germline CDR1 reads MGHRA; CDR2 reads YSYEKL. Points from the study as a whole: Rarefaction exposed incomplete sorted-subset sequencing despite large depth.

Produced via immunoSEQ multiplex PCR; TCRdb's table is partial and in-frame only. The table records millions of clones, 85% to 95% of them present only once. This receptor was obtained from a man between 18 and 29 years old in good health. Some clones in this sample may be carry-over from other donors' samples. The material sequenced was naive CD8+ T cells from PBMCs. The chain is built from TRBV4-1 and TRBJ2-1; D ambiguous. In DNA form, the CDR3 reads TGCGCCAGCAGCCCCCCCGCAAGTGAGCAGTTCTTC. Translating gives CASSPPASEQFF.